Shown below are 13 T cell receptor beta chains from a single sample sequenced in a study of T-cell reconstitution after alpha-beta-depleted transplantation in children. Unique molecular identifiers were used in preparing the TCRbeta library. TCRdb analysed the PCR reads with MiXCR anew, one entry per CDR3 protein. The table records about 980,000 distinct CDR3 sequences, under 30% of them present only once. Specimen: PBMCs, mostly from graft donor cells, collected 360 days after TCRalphabeta/CD19-depleted stem cell transplant. These receptor sequences come from a boy under two years old who had a stem cell transplant for SCID, so the T cells may come from the graft donor.

This clonotype has more than one count but fewer than ten. V is TRBV6-2 or TRBV6-3 and J is TRBJ2-5; D gene unclear. Trimming pared 7 bases from V and 1 base from J, leaving 10 bases between. CDR3 length: 13 amino acids. The germline V gene encodes CDR1 MNHEY and CDR2 SVGEGT. CDR3 residues: CASNVLGQETQYF. DNA for the CDR3: TGTGCCAGCAATGTCCTCGGCCAAGAGACCCAGTACTTC.

The V gene is TRBV3-1, the J gene TRBJ2-7, with D possibly matching TRBD2 (5 bases). This CDR3 has 15 amino acids. Looked up from germline, CDR1 is LGHDT and CDR2 is YNNKEL (reference sequence). V was cut by 0 bases and J by 1 base, with 10 bases left in between. The CDR3 DNA sequence: TGTGCCAGCAGCCAAGAACCGGGGAAGTCCTACGAGCAGTACTTC. It encodes CASSQEPGKSYEQYF.

The CDR3 here is CASVQGMNTEAFF. The CDR3 DNA reads TGTGCCAGCGTACAGGGGATGAACACTGAAGCTTTCTTT. The chain links TRBV13 to TRBJ1-1; the match to TRBD1 covers 7 bases. The CDR3 is 13 amino acids. The trim removed 8 bases at V and 0 bases at J, leaving 3 bases unmatched. Germline CDR1 is PRHDT and CDR2 is FYEKMQ (reference sequence).

The V call is TRBV5-1, the J call TRBJ1-2; 8 bases align to TRBD1. The CDR3 contains 15 residues. Germline V gene sequence: CDR1 SGHRS, CDR2 YFSETQ. After removal of 3 bases from V and 4 bases from J, the junction contained 8 bases not matched to a gene. CDR3 loop: CASSSGQGGTYGYTF. The CDR3 DNA sequence: TGCGCCAGCAGCTCCGGACAGGGCGGGACCTATGGCTACACCTTC. Full variable domain (remainder filled in from reference TRBV5-1 and TRBJ1-2): KAGVTQTPRYLIKTRGQQVTLSCSPISGHRSVSWYQQTPGQGLQFLFEYFSETQRNKGNFPGRFSGRQFSNSRSEMNVSTLELGDSALYLCASSSGQGGTYGYTFGSGTRLTVV.

This clonotype has just a few counts. The chain is built from TRBV20-1 and TRBJ2-7; unclear D gene. Germline CDR1 reads DFQATT; CDR2 reads SNEGSKA (reference sequence). V lost 4 bases, J lost 2 bases, and 9 bases lay in between. There are 12 residues in the CDR3. CDR3 in amino acids: CSAKPLTYEQYF. The CDR3 DNA sequence: TGCAGTGCTAAACCGCTAACCTACGAGCAGTACTTC.

This clonotype was seen a few times. CDR3 coding DNA: TGTGCCAGCAGTTACAGACGGGCGGCTAACTATGGCTACACCTTC. Protein product: CASSYRRAANYGYTF. The chain links TRBV6-5 to TRBJ1-2; D remains ambiguous. The CDR3 is 15 amino acids. The ends were cut back, 2 bases at V and 0 bases at J, with 10 bases in the middle. In germline, CDR1 is MNHEY, CDR2 SVGAGI.

This clonotype was seen more than once but under ten times. The genes are TRBV12-3 or TRBV12-4 and TRBJ2-1; TRBD2 aligns across 10 bases. The CDR3 has 14 amino acids. Trimming took 6 bases from V and 4 from J; bases not matched to a gene: 3. Written as DNA, the CDR3 is TGTGCCAGCAGGCTAGCGGGGGCTTACAATGAGCAGTTCTTC. Its translation is CASRLAGAYNEQFF.

This clonotype was seen a handful of times. The chain uses TRBV6-5 and TRBJ1-2; D ambiguous. Between the trimmed V and J ends, which lost 2 bases and 7 bases, there was a span of 20 bases. The CDR3 runs to 16 residues. Germline V CDR1 and CDR2: MNHEY, SVGAGI. The CDR3 protein is CASSYTAARAVGGYTF. The CDR3 DNA reads TGTGCCAGCAGTTACACCGCTGCTCGGGCTGTGGGTGGCTACACCTTC.

This clonotype has more than one count but fewer than ten. The CDR3 sequence: CASSPPGQGSHEQYF. Here the CDR3 DNA reads TGTGCCAGCTCACCACCGGGACAGGGGTCACACGAGCAGTACTTC. V is TRBV18 and J is TRBJ2-7; 10 nucleotides align to TRBD1. The germline V gene encodes CDR1 KGHSH and CDR2 LQKENI. There are 15 residues in the CDR3. J lost 5 bases, V lost 0 bases, and 4 bases had no gene match. Combining the CDR3 with reference TRBV18 and TRBJ2-7 gives the whole variable domain NAGVMQNPRHLVRRRGQEARLRCSPMKGHSHVYWYRQLPEEGLKFMVYLQKENIIDESGMPKERFSAEFPKEGPSILRIQQVVRGDSAAYFCASSPPGQGSHEQYFGPGTRLTVT.

This clonotype was recorded a few times. The chain combines TRBV5-1 with TRBJ2-4; D is perhaps TRBD2 (6 bases). Germline V gene data show CDR1 as SGHRS and CDR2 as YFSETQ. The V and J ends lost 0 bases and 6 bases respectively, with 13 bases between them. CDR3 length: 15 residues. The DNA for the CDR3 is TGCGCCAGCAGCTTGGGTCAGGGACTCGTAAACATTCAGTACTTC. Translation: CASSLGQGLVNIQYF.

V is TRBV27 and J is TRBJ2-3, with 15 positions matching TRBD2. Germline V lookup: CDR1 MNHEY, CDR2 SMNVEV (reference sequence). The CDR3 contains 19 residues. V shed 3 bases, J shed 3 bases, and the junction held 10 bases outside the gene matches. As DNA, the CDR3 is TGTGCCAGCAGTTTCTCACCAAGGACTAGCGGGGGGGCAACAGATACGCAGTATTTT. Amino acids: CASSFSPRTSGGATDTQYF.

This sequence joins TRBV3-1 and TRBJ1-3; D is ambiguous. Trimming removed 0 bases at V and 4 bases at J, with 4 bases between. CDR3 length equals 13 residues. The germline CDR1 and CDR2 sequences are LGHDT and YNNKEL (reference sequence). CDR3 in amino acids: CASSQDWGNTIYF. CDR3 coding DNA: TGTGCCAGCAGCCAAGATTGGGGAAACACCATATATTTT. Complete variable domain (other parts from reference TRBV3-1 and TRBJ1-3): DTAVSQTPKYLVTQMGNDKSIKCEQNLGHDTMYWYKQDSKKFLKIMFSYNNKELIINETVPNRFSPKSPDKAHLNLHINSLELGDSAVYFCASSQDWGNTIYFGEGSWLTVV.

This clonotype was seen many times. For the CDR3, the DNA is TGCGCCAGCAGCCAGGCAAGCACAGATACGCAGTATTTT. Translated, it gives CASSQASTDTQYF. The gene calls are TRBV4-3 and TRBJ2-3; unclear D gene. The CDR3 is 13 residues long. Germline CDR1 and CDR2: LGHNA and YSLEER. Trimming pared 3 bases from V and 0 bases from J, leaving 4 bases between.